This T cell receptor (beta chain) is drawn from a study of vaccination and CD4 T cells after COVID-19. As for the study in general: Convalescent patients had positive nasal swab PCR results for SARS-CoV-2. Disease was mild in 8 to 10 and severe in one.

Documented treatment: roughly nine-day PBMC culture with coronavirus spike peptide pools or control peptides (ViraFEST assay). With the Oncomine TCR Beta short-read assay, DNA from cultured CD4+ T cells was sequenced. TCRdb called the PCR reads again in MiXCR, with one record for every CDR3 protein. The sample contains 11,000 or so distinct CDR3 sequences, 69% of which appear only once. Remarks on this clonotype: Its antigen remains unknown.

With 5 bases removed from V and 1 base from J, the gap between germline ends came to 8 bases. The CDR3 sequence is 13 residues long. Germline V gives CDR1 MNHEY, CDR2 SVGEGT. This clonotype was sampled from a human donor who had recovered from COVID-19. J is TRBJ1-2 and V is TRBV6-2 or TRBV6-3, with TRBD1 as a possible D gene (6 bases). The sequencing input was CD4+ T cells from blood, cultured in vitro. CDR3 sequence: CASSAQGNYGYTF. The CDR3 DNA follows: TGTGCCAGCAGTGCACAGGGTAACTATGGCTACACCTTC.